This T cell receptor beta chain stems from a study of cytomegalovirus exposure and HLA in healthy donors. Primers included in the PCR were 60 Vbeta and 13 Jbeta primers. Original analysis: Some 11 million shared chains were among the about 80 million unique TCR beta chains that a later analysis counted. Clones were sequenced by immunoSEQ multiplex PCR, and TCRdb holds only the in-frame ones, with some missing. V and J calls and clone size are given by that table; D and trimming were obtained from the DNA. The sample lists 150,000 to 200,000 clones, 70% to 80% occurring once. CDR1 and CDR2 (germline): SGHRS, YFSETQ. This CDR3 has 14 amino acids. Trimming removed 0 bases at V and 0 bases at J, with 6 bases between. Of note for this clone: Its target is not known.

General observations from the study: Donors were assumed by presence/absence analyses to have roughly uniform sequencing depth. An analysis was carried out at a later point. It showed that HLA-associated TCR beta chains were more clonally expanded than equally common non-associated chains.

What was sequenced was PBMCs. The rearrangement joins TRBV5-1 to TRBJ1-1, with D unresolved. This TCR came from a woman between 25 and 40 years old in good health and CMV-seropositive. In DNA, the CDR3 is TGCGCCAGCAGCTTGGACACCATGAACACTGAAGCTTTCTTT. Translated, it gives CASSLDTMNTEAFF.